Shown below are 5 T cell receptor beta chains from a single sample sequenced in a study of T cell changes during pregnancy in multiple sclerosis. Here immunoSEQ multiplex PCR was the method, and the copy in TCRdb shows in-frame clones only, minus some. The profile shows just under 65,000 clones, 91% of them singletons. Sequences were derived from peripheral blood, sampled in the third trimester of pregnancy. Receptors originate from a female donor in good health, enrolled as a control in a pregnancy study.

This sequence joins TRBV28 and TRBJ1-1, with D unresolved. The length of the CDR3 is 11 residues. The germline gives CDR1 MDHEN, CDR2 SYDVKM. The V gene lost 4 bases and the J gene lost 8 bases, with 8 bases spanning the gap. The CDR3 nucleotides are TGTGCCAGCAGTTCCCTGCGCGAAGCTTTCTTT. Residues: CASSSLREAFF.

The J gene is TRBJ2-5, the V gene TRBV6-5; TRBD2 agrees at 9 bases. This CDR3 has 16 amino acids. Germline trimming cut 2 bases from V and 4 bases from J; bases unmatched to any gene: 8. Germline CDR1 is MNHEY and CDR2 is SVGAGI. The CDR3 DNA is TGTGCCAGCAGTTACATGCGGGAGGGGGGAAGAGAGACCCAGTACTTC. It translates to CASSYMREGGRETQYF.

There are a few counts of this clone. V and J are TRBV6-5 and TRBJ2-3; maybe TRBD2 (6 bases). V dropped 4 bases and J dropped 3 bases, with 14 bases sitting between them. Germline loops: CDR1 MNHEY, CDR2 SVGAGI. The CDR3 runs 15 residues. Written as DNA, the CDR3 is TGTGCCAGCAGTTGGGGACTGGAAAGAACAGATACGCAGTATTTT. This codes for CASSWGLERTDTQYF.

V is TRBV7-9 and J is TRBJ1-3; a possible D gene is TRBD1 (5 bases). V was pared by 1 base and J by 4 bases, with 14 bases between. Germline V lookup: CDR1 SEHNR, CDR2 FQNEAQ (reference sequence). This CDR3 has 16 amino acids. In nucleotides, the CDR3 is TGTGCCAGCAGCTTAGTAGCAGGGCGACCCGGAAACACCATATATTTT. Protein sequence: CASSLVAGRPGNTIYF.

CDR3 in amino acids: CASSMGIDFLQETQYF. The CDR3 DNA reads as TGCGCCAGCAGCATGGGAATCGACTTCCTCCAAGAGACCCAGTACTTC. The chain recombines TRBV5-1 with TRBJ2-5, with D hard to call. The germline CDR1 and CDR2 sequences are SGHRS and YFSETQ. The CDR3 runs 16 residues. The V and J ends lost 4 bases and 1 base respectively, with 17 bases between them.